Shown below are 17 T cell receptor beta chains from a single sample sequenced in a study of shared clonotypes between healthy human individuals. Assay: immunoSEQ multiplex PCR; the TCRdb copy retains only in-frame clones and omits some. The sample has about 460,000 clones, 70% to 80% seen once. Sequencing used PBMCs. The receptors here all came from a woman aged 35 to 49 in good health. Some clones in this sample may be carry-over from other donors' samples.

The chain joins TRBV28 to TRBJ1-3; D is unclear. Germline loops: CDR1 MDHEN, CDR2 SYDVKM. This CDR3 spans 12 amino acids. V dropped 2 bases and J dropped 7 bases, with 6 bases sitting between them. In DNA form, the CDR3 reads TGTGCCAGCAGTTTAAGACGGAACACCATATATTTT. It codes for CASSLRRNTIYF.

The chain carries TRBV7-2 and TRBJ1-4; D possibly corresponds to TRBD1 (5 bases). Germline assignment: CDR1 SGHTA and CDR2 FQGNSA. Trimming took 5 bases from V and 7 from J, leaving 14 bases between them. The CDR3 runs 14 residues. The CDR3 here is CASSAGTAIEKLFF. As DNA, the CDR3 is TGTGCCAGCAGCGCCGGGACCGCTATTGAAAAACTGTTTTTT.

The chain joins TRBV7-8 to TRBJ2-1; TRBD1 aligns across 12 bases. Trimming at V came to 4 bases and at J to 7 bases, leaving 8 bases not matched to a gene. The CDR3 totals 16 residues. Germline V gives CDR1 SGHVS, CDR2 FQNEAQ. CDR3 sequence (DNA): TGTGCCAGCAGCTCCCCCGGGACAGGGGGCTGGAATGAGCAGTTCTTC. It yields the protein CASSSPGTGGWNEQFF.

This clone was seen a single time. The CDR3 protein is CASSSTSGMRNEQFF. CDR3 DNA: TGTGCCAGCAGCTCGACTAGCGGGATGAGGAATGAGCAGTTCTTC. The V call is TRBV7-2, the J call TRBJ2-1; 11 bases fit TRBD2. Germline CDR1 is SGHTA and CDR2 is FQGNSA. This CDR3 is 15 amino acids long. V lost 4 bases and J lost 7; bases outside the gene matches: 6.

This chain connects TRBV5-4 to TRBJ2-7, with 8 bases aligning to TRBD2. Trimming removed 5 bases from V and 9 bases from J; junction bases left unmatched: 7. The CDR3 runs to 12 residues. Germline CDR1 and CDR2: SGHNT and YYREEE (reference sequence). CDR3 sequence (DNA): TGTGCCAGCAGGGTAGCGGGACAAAGGCAGTACTTC. This codes for CASRVAGQRQYF.

The chain joins TRBV19 to TRBJ1-5; D uncertain. Germline loops: CDR1 LNHDA, CDR2 SQIVND (reference sequence). The CDR3 is made up of 15 amino acids. Trimming shortened V by 7 bases and J by 6 bases, and 19 bases separated the two germline ends. The CDR3 sequence: CASNEGGRVGQPQHF. In nucleotides, the CDR3 is TGTGCCAGTAATGAGGGAGGGCGGGTAGGTCAGCCCCAGCATTTT.

This clone showed up many times. The V call is TRBV6-6, the J call TRBJ1-5, with TRBD1 matching 9 bases. CDR1 is MNHNY and CDR2 is SVGAGI in the germline V gene (reference sequence). The J segment lost 5 bases and the V segment lost 6 bases, leaving 5 bases of the junction unmatched. This CDR3 spans 14 amino acids. CDR3 in amino acids: CASSWDRVDQPQHF. The CDR3 region has the DNA TGTGCCAGCAGCTGGGACAGGGTGGATCAGCCCCAGCATTTT.

The rearrangement uses TRBV2 and TRBJ2-6; D is uncertain. This CDR3 spans 15 amino acids. Trimming pared 7 bases from V and 1 base from J, leaving 11 bases between. Germline V gene sequence: CDR1 SNHLY, CDR2 FYNNEI. CDR3 region: CASTSEGSGANVLTF. Written as DNA, the CDR3 is TGTGCCAGCACCTCGGAAGGGTCTGGGGCCAACGTCCTGACTTTC. The full variable domain, its missing parts supplied by reference TRBV2 and TRBJ2-6, is EPEVTQTPSHQVTQMGQEVILRCVPISNHLYFYWYRQILGQKVEFLVSFYNNEISEKSEIFDDQFSVERPDGSNFTLKIRSTKLEDSAMYFCASTSEGSGANVLTFGAGSRLTVL.

Here the CDR3 reads CASSYMGIDNSPLHF. The CDR3 nucleotides are TGTGCCAGCAGTTACATGGGGATAGATAATTCACCCCTCCACTTT. This chain connects TRBV6-6 to TRBJ1-6, with D hard to call. The CDR3 has 15 residues. Trimming took 2 bases from V and 5 from J, leaving 10 bases between them. The germline gives CDR1 MNHNY, CDR2 SVGAGI (reference sequence).

This chain uses TRBV7-8 with TRBJ2-7; TRBD2 matches 13 bases. The CDR3 runs 19 residues. Germline CDR1 reads SGHVS; CDR2 reads FQNEAQ. V shed 3 bases, J shed 2 bases, and the junction held 13 bases outside the gene matches. The CDR3 region has the DNA TGTGCCAGCAGCTTTGACCTTGGGACTAGCGGGACCATCGCCTACGAGCAGTACTTC. Protein product: CASSFDLGTSGTIAYEQYF.

This clone has only one observation. V usage is TRBV7-8 and J usage is TRBJ2-7; D gene uncertain. CDR1 is SGHVS and CDR2 is FQNEAQ in the germline V gene. The V and J ends lost 5 bases and 2 bases respectively, with 13 bases between them. The CDR3 is 14 amino acids. CDR3 nucleotide sequence: TGTGCCAGCAGCCTTCGACAAACCCCCTACGAGCAGTACTTC. Its translation is CASSLRQTPYEQYF.

The chain carries TRBV5-1 and TRBJ2-7; no firm D call. V was shortened by 0 bases and J by 4 bases, with 11 bases between the two germline ends. Germline assignment: CDR1 SGHRS and CDR2 YFSETQ. The CDR3 length is 14 residues. The CDR3 nucleotides read TGCGCCAGCAGCTTGGGGACGGACCGATACGAGCAGTACTTC. As protein: CASSLGTDRYEQYF.

This chain links TRBV4-1 with TRBJ2-7, with TRBD1 matching 8 bases. The germline CDR1 and CDR2 sequences are MGHRA and YSYEKL. The CDR3 extends over 15 amino acids. V was clipped by 1 base and J by 3 bases; unmatched bases: 5. CDR3 nucleotide sequence: TGCGCCAGCAGCCAAGCCCAGGGGGCGCGCTACGAGCAGTACTTC. Protein sequence: CASSQAQGARYEQYF.

The rearrangement joins TRBV6-6 to TRBJ1-2; D is possibly TRBD1 (5 bases). V lost 4 bases, J lost 6 bases, and 12 bases lay in between. Germline CDR1 MNHNY, CDR2 SVGAGI (reference sequence). The CDR3 runs 13 residues. CDR3 amino acids: CASSFPGTDGYTF. In DNA, the CDR3 is TGTGCCAGCAGTTTTCCAGGGACTGATGGCTACACCTTC.

This clone was seen only a few times. The V call is TRBV15, the J call TRBJ1-2; no definite D call. From germline, CDR1 is LNHNV and CDR2 YYDKDF (reference sequence). This CDR3 contains 13 residues. V lost 0 bases, J lost 8 bases, and 10 bases lay in between. The CDR3: CATSRDGVLGYTF. The CDR3 region has the DNA TGTGCCACCAGCAGAGATGGCGTGTTGGGCTACACCTTC.

This chain joins TRBV29-1 and TRBJ1-2, with unresolved D. Germline V gene sequence: CDR1 SQVTM, CDR2 ANQGSEA. This CDR3 has 14 amino acids. V gave up 4 bases and J gave up 8 bases, with 20 bases separating them. In DNA form, the CDR3 reads TGCAGCGTTGTCGTGAGCGTCCCCAGCCGGGGCTACACCTTC. Translating gives CSVVVSVPSRGYTF.

V gene TRBV4-1 combines with J gene TRBJ1-2; possible D gene TRBD1, 6 bases. CDR3 length: 15 residues. Germline CDR1 is MGHRA and CDR2 is YSYEKL. The germline V and J ends were trimmed by 1 base and 3 bases, with 12 bases remaining between them. In DNA form, the CDR3 reads TGCGCCAGCAGCCAAGGGTCCAGGGGCCACTATGGCTACACCTTC. This encodes CASSQGSRGHYGYTF.